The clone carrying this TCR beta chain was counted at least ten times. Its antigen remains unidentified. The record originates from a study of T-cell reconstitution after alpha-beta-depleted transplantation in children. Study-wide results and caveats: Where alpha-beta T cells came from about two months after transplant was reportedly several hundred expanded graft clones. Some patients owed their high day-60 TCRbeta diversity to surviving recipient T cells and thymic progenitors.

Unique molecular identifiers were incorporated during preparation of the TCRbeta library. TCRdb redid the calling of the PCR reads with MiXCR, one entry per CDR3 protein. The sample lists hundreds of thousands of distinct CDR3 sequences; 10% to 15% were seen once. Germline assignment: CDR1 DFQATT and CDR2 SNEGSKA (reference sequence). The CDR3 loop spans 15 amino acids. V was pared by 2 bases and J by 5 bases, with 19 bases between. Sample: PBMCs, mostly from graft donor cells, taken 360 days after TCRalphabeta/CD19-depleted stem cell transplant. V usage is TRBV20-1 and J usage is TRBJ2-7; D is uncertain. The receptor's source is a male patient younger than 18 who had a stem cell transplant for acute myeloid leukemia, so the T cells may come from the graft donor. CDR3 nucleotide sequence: TGCAGTGCTAGAATCCTTCCCCCTAGTGGGGACGAGCAGTACTTC. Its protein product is CSARILPPSGDEQYF.